The T cell receptor beta chain under discussion was sequenced for a study of beta chain features in type 1 diabetes. Study-level background: The samples had about 110,000,000 sorted cells examined in all. Study outcomes and limitations: Shorter TCRB CDR3s, moderately but significantly so, were found in Type 1 diabetes patients in all four CD4+ subsets.

In the case of this clone: What it binds is not known.

The entirety of the isolated RNA underwent reverse transcription, so expressed TCRB transcripts were sequenced. Produced via immunoSEQ multiplex PCR; TCRdb's table is partial and in-frame only. The sample includes 240,000 or so clones, just over 20% of them seen just once. Looked up from germline, CDR1 is SEHNR and CDR2 is FQNEAQ (reference sequence). The CDR3 loop spans 11 amino acids. V was clipped by 5 bases and J by 6 bases, with 8 bases between them. Material: naive CD4+ T cells from blood. The TCR comes from a woman in her 40s with type 1 diabetes. The chain uses TRBV7-9 and TRBJ2-7; D is unresolved. The CDR3 loop reads CASSPAGEQYF. CDR3 DNA sequence: TGTGCCAGCAGCCCGGCAGGCGAGCAGTACTTC. The entire variable domain, with the rest obtained from reference TRBV7-9 and TRBJ2-7, is as follows: DTGVSQNPRHKITKRGQNVTFRCDPISEHNRLYWYRQTLGQGPEFLTYFQNEAQLEKSRLLSDRFSAERPKGSFSTLEIQRTEQGDSAMYLCASSPAGEQYFGPGTRLTVT.